This T cell receptor (beta chain) was profiled in a study of T cell responses to AZD1222 COVID-19 vaccine. TCRdb's table, derived via immunoSEQ multiplex PCR, lists solely in-frame clones and lacks some. The sample lists some 190,000 clones, approximately 92% seen once, with 1% to 1.5% in the top ten. Trimming left V 5 bases short and J 3 bases short, with 6 bases between. Germline V gives CDR1 KGHDR, CDR2 SFDVKD. This CDR3 is 12 amino acids long. Source: peripheral blood, taken on day 0 of AZD1222 vaccination. The V gene is TRBV24-1, the J gene TRBJ1-2, with D uncertain. The sequence came from an adult in good health. CDR3 protein: CATSAEDYGYTF. CDR3 DNA sequence: TGTGCCACCAGTGCAGAAGACTATGGCTACACCTTC.